The 27 T cell receptor beta chains presented below share a single source sample, sequenced in a study of blood T cell repertoires in COVID-19. Assay: immunoSEQ multiplex PCR; the TCRdb copy retains only in-frame clones and omits some. The sample yields a few hundred thousand clones, roughly 90% seen once. Sequencing used peripheral blood. The receptor set was obtained from a man aged 55 to 69 who had recovered from COVID-19.

The chain is built from TRBV7-2 and TRBJ2-3, with 9 bases lining up with TRBD2. The V gene's germline CDR1 is SGHTA and CDR2 FQGNSA. CDR3 size: 16 residues. J lost 3 bases, V lost 5 bases, and 9 bases had no gene match. The CDR3 sequence is CASSPRAGGPTDTQYF. CDR3 coding DNA: TGTGCCAGCAGCCCACGGGCGGGGGGGCCGACAGATACGCAGTATTTT.

The chain recombines TRBV7-9 with TRBJ2-5, with TRBD1 as a possible D gene (5 bases). Trimming cost V 1 base and J 4 bases, with 16 bases left between them. The CDR3 consists of 16 residues. The germline CDR1 and CDR2 sequences are SEHNR and FQNEAQ (reference sequence). This CDR3 reads CASSLDRTKPGETQYF. In DNA form, the CDR3 reads TGTGCCAGCAGCTTAGACAGGACAAAACCCGGAGAGACCCAGTACTTC. The whole variable domain, remainder taken from reference TRBV7-9 and TRBJ2-5, is DTGVSQNPRHKITKRGQNVTFRCDPISEHNRLYWYRQTLGQGPEFLTYFQNEAQLEKSRLLSDRFSAERPKGSFSTLEIQRTEQGDSAMYLCASSLDRTKPGETQYFGPGTRLLVL.

The sample holds one count of this clone. The chain uses TRBV18 and TRBJ1-4; 9 positions agree with TRBD1. With V trimmed by 3 bases and J by 8 bases, 19 bases remained unmatched. Germline CDR1 KGHSH, CDR2 LQKENI. The CDR3 runs to 19 residues. CDR3: CASSPRTPGQGRRWEKLFF. Here the CDR3 DNA reads TGTGCCAGCTCACCCAGGACTCCGGGACAGGGTCGCCGGTGGGAAAAACTGTTTTTT.

In its sample, this clone was seen once. The chain uses TRBV18 and TRBJ2-5; no reliable D call. With 8 bases removed from V and 5 bases from J, the gap between germline ends came to 12 bases. Germline CDR1 is KGHSH and CDR2 is LQKENI. The CDR3 has 12 residues. CDR3 DNA: TGTGCCAGCAGCGATAGCTCGGAGACCCAGTACTTC. Translation: CASSDSSETQYF.

The chain links TRBV27 to TRBJ2-1; 7 positions match TRBD2. The J segment lost 0 bases and the V segment lost 6 bases, leaving 14 bases of the junction unmatched. Germline CDR1 reads MNHEY; CDR2 reads SMNVEV (reference sequence). This CDR3 is built from 18 residues. CDR3 residues: CASRVRSGTASSYNEQFF. CDR3 DNA sequence: TGTGCCAGCAGAGTAAGAAGCGGGACGGCGAGCTCCTACAATGAGCAGTTCTTC.

The rearrangement joins TRBV7-9 to TRBJ2-7; D perhaps matches TRBD1 (6 bases). The V end was cut by 1 base, the J end by 4 bases, with 11 bases between. Germline CDR1 reads SEHNR; CDR2 reads FQNEAQ (reference sequence). CDR3 length equals 14 residues. CDR3 DNA sequence: TGTGCCAGCAGCTTAGATGGGGGCGTGTACGAGCAGTACTTC. Residues: CASSLDGGVYEQYF.

CDR3 nucleotide sequence: TGTGCCAGCAGCCAACACGGGACACCCAAACAAGAGACCCAGTACTTC. Encoded protein: CASSQHGTPKQETQYF. J is TRBJ2-5 and V is TRBV3-1 (or the pseudogene TRBV3-2); possible D gene TRBD1, 6 bases. The V end was cut by 2 bases, the J end by 2 bases, with 15 bases between. Germline V lookup: CDR1 LGHDT, CDR2 YNNKEL (reference sequence). The CDR3 has 16 amino acids.

This rearrangement joins TRBV14 to TRBJ1-1, with D hard to call. Trimming pared 0 bases from V and 1 base from J, leaving 9 bases between. Germline V CDR1 and CDR2: SGHDN, FVKESK. The CDR3 totals 15 residues. CDR3 DNA: TGTGCCAGCAGCCAAGATCTCACAGCGAACACTGAAGCTTTCTTT. This encodes CASSQDLTANTEAFF.

The chain combines TRBV4-2 with TRBJ2-7; 11 positions agree with TRBD1. Per germline, CDR1 LGHNA and CDR2 YNFKEQ. The CDR3 sequence is 16 residues long. With 0 bases clipped from V and 6 bases from J, the junction kept 7 bases outside the gene matches. CDR3 amino acids: CASSQDPGTGGFEQYF. The CDR3 bases are TGTGCCAGCAGCCAAGACCCCGGGACAGGGGGGTTCGAGCAGTACTTC.

The rearrangement joins TRBV12-3 or TRBV12-4 to TRBJ1-1; D may be TRBD1 (5 bases). CDR3 length: 13 residues. Trimming stripped 6 bases from V and 8 bases from J, with 16 bases between. The CDR3 is CASRSQQGAEAFF. The CDR3 DNA sequence: TGTGCCAGCAGATCGCAGCAAGGGGCAGAAGCTTTCTTT.

The rearrangement joins TRBV9 to TRBJ2-7; 7 bases align to TRBD1. Per the germline V gene, CDR1 is SGDLS and CDR2 is YYNGEE. CDR3 size: 14 residues. V shed 4 bases and J 3 bases; nucleotides not matched to a gene: 7. CDR3 sequence (DNA): TGTGCCAGCAGCCCCAGGGGGACAAGCTACGAGCAGTACTTC. It translates to CASSPRGTSYEQYF.

The chain combines TRBV6-4 with TRBJ1-6, with TRBD1 matching over 10 bases. The CDR3 loop spans 15 amino acids. In germline, CDR1 is MRHNA, CDR2 SNTAGT. J gave up 6 bases and V 6 bases, and 5 bases lay outside the gene matches. CDR3 loop: CASRAGQGGNSPLHF. The CDR3, as DNA: TGTGCCAGCAGGGCCGGACAGGGGGGTAATTCACCCCTCCACTTT.

This clone was detected a few times. The chain has TRBV6-1 and TRBJ1-3; unclear D gene. Trimming took off 4 bases at V and 4 bases at J, with 17 bases between the two ends. This CDR3 is 16 amino acids long. The germline V gene encodes CDR1 MNHNS and CDR2 SASEGT. CDR3 amino acids: CASSVAPPGIGNTIYF. The CDR3 DNA sequence: TGTGCCAGCAGTGTGGCTCCTCCTGGCATCGGAAACACCATATATTTT.

This clone appeared a single time. The chain links TRBV25-1 to TRBJ2-1, with a tentative D call TRBD2 (6 bases). Germline V gene data show CDR1 as MGHDK and CDR2 as SYGVNS. Trimming pared 8 bases from V and 0 bases from J, leaving 20 bases between. There are 17 residues in the CDR3. The CDR3 DNA reads TGTGCCAGCCTCTTGGTGGGAGTAGCGGTCTCCTACAATGAGCAGTTCTTC. Translating gives CASLLVGVAVSYNEQFF.

This sequence joins TRBV19 and TRBJ1-3; TRBD1 matches 8 bases. V was clipped by 4 bases and J by 5 bases; unmatched bases: 10. Germline-derived CDR1 and CDR2 are LNHDA and SQIVND (reference sequence). The CDR3 sequence is 16 residues long. CDR3 coding DNA: TGTGCCAGTAGTACCTCCCGGACAGGGATGAGAAACACCATATATTTT. Translation: CASSTSRTGMRNTIYF. Full variable domain (missing parts from reference TRBV19 and TRBJ1-3): DGGITQSPKYLFRKEGQNVTLSCEQNLNHDAMYWYRQDPGQGLRLIYYSQIVNDFQKGDIAEGYSVSREKKESFPLTVTSAQKNPTAFYLCASSTSRTGMRNTIYFGEGSWLTVV.

V is TRBV5-1 and J is TRBJ2-3; perhaps TRBD1 as D (6 bases). V shed 1 base and J shed 0 bases, with 9 bases lying between them. Germline assignment: CDR1 SGHRS and CDR2 YFSETQ. The CDR3 totals 15 residues. CDR3 in amino acids: CASSLPTGSTDTQYF. The CDR3 DNA follows: TGCGCCAGCAGCTTGCCCACAGGGAGCACAGATACGCAGTATTTT.

The chain uses TRBV10-2 and TRBJ1-4, with TRBD1 identical over 11 bases. This CDR3 region has 16 residues. The germline CDR1 and CDR2 sequences are WSHSY and SAAADI. The junction had 5 bases not matched to a gene; V was cut back by 6 bases and J by 2 bases. The CDR3 DNA reads as TGCGCCAGCAGGGACAGGGGGCGAGGGACTAATGAAAAACTGTTTTTT. It translates to CASRDRGRGTNEKLFF.

The chain employs TRBV27 and TRBJ2-7, with a tentative D call TRBD2 (6 bases). Germline assignment: CDR1 MNHEY and CDR2 SMNVEV (reference sequence). Trimming shortened V by 6 bases and J by 2 bases, and 8 bases separated the two germline ends. This CDR3 spans 12 amino acids. DNA for the CDR3: TGTGCCAGCAGGCGGGGCGCCTACGAGCAGTACTTC. This encodes CASRRGAYEQYF.

The genes are TRBV30 and TRBJ1-2; the match to TRBD1 covers 9 bases. This CDR3 contains 12 residues. Germline CDR1 is GTSNPN and CDR2 is SVGIG (reference sequence). V lost 3 bases to trimming and J lost 8 bases; unmatched junction nucleotides: 4. The CDR3 nucleotides read TGTGCCTGGAGGCCCACAGGGGGCGGCTACACCTTC. It yields the protein CAWRPTGGGYTF.

V usage is TRBV5-1 and J usage is TRBJ2-7; D is possibly TRBD1 (5 bases). The CDR3 has 14 residues. The ends were cut back, 0 bases at V and 3 bases at J, with 10 bases in the middle. Germline lookup yields CDR1 SGHRS and CDR2 YFSETQ. The CDR3 reads CASSLEAGLYEQYF. The CDR3 DNA sequence: TGCGCCAGCAGCTTGGAGGCAGGGCTCTACGAGCAGTACTTC. Looking up the rest from reference TRBV5-1 and TRBJ2-7 gives the full variable domain: KAGVTQTPRYLIKTRGQQVTLSCSPISGHRSVSWYQQTPGQGLQFLFEYFSETQRNKGNFPGRFSGRQFSNSRSEMNVSTLELGDSALYLCASSLEAGLYEQYFGPGTRLTVT.

In its sample, this clone was seen a few times. The chain has TRBV2 and TRBJ1-4; D may be TRBD1 (6 bases). Germline V gene sequence: CDR1 SNHLY, CDR2 FYNNEI. The CDR3 extends over 13 amino acids. Trimming removed 7 bases from V and 5 bases from J, with 11 bases in between. The CDR3 protein is CASTGVTNEKLFF. DNA for the CDR3: TGTGCCAGCACAGGGGTCACAAATGAAAAACTGTTTTTT. The whole variable domain, remainder taken from reference TRBV2 and TRBJ1-4, is EPEVTQTPSHQVTQMGQEVILRCVPISNHLYFYWYRQILGQKVEFLVSFYNNEISEKSEIFDDQFSVERPDGSNFTLKIRSTKLEDSAMYFCASTGVTNEKLFFGSGTQLSVL.

J is TRBJ1-5 and V is TRBV10-2; D is unclear. Trimming left V 0 bases short and J 3 bases short, with 18 bases between. The CDR3 spans 18 residues. CDR1 is WSHSY and CDR2 is SAAADI in the germline V gene. This chain's CDR3 is CASSESNERASPNQPQHF. As DNA, the CDR3 is TGCGCCAGCAGTGAGTCGAACGAGAGAGCCTCGCCCAATCAGCCCCAGCATTTT.

The genes are TRBV20-1 and TRBJ1-6, with D perhaps matching TRBD1 (6 bases). Germline values: CDR1 DFQATT, CDR2 SNEGSKA (reference sequence). Between the trimmed V and J ends, which lost 3 bases and 0 bases, there was a span of 27 bases. The CDR3 covers 21 residues. This CDR3 is CSASWGFRGGEQGSYNSPLHF. In DNA, the CDR3 is TGCAGTGCTAGTTGGGGCTTTCGGGGGGGGGAACAGGGCTCCTATAATTCACCCCTCCACTTT.

This chain links TRBV7-3 with TRBJ2-2; 8 positions match TRBD2. The J segment lost 0 bases and the V segment lost 6 bases, leaving 6 bases of the junction unmatched. In germline, CDR1 is SGHTA, CDR2 FQGTGA. This CDR3 is 16 amino acids long. The CDR3 loop reads CASRVSGGPNTGELFF. CDR3 nucleotide sequence: TGTGCCAGCAGAGTAAGCGGGGGCCCGAACACCGGGGAGCTGTTTTTT.

This chain connects TRBV5-1 to TRBJ1-2; 8 nucleotides match TRBD1. This CDR3 region has 16 residues. CDR1 and CDR2 (germline): SGHRS, YFSETQ. J lost 6 bases, V lost 0 bases, and 10 bases had no gene match. CDR3 sequence: CASSLGRGRNEDGYTF. The CDR3 coding sequence is TGCGCCAGCAGCTTGGGCAGGGGGCGGAATGAGGATGGCTACACCTTC.

Written as DNA, the CDR3 is TGTGCCAGCAGTATACAGGGGGGATCCTCTGGAAACACCATATATTTT. Protein sequence: CASSIQGGSSGNTIYF. The chain joins TRBV2 to TRBJ1-3; 8 bases map to TRBD1. CDR1 and CDR2 from the germline V gene are SNHLY and FYNNEI. The CDR3 runs 16 residues. After removal of 5 bases from V and 0 bases from J, the junction contained 6 bases not matched to a gene.

The rearrangement uses TRBV5-1 and TRBJ1-3; D is unclear. This CDR3 comprises 16 residues. The germline V and J ends were trimmed by 4 bases and 0 bases, with 14 bases remaining between them. Germline CDR1 and CDR2: SGHRS and YFSETQ. The CDR3 is CASSQGDRDSGNTIYF. The CDR3 coding sequence is TGCGCCAGCAGCCAAGGAGACCGAGACTCTGGAAACACCATATATTTT. The full variable domain, with the rest looked up from reference TRBV5-1 and TRBJ1-3, is KAGVTQTPRYLIKTRGQQVTLSCSPISGHRSVSWYQQTPGQGLQFLFEYFSETQRNKGNFPGRFSGRQFSNSRSEMNVSTLELGDSALYLCASSQGDRDSGNTIYFGEGSWLTVV.